These 15 T cell receptor beta chains share one sample of origin, sequenced in a study of shared clonotypes between healthy human individuals. Only CD45RO-negative cells positively selected for CCR7 counted as naive CD8 cells, so terminally differentiated effector memory CD45RA+ cells were excluded. The assay was immunoSEQ multiplex PCR, and TCRdb's table has in-frame clones only and misses some. In the table there are hundreds of thousands of clones, nearly 95% of which are singletons. Source material: naive CD8+ T cells sorted from blood. All receptors come from a man aged 25 to 45 in good health.

The chain uses TRBV11-2 and TRBJ1-2; maybe TRBD1 (6 bases). Germline V lookup: CDR1 SGHAT, CDR2 FQNNGV. This CDR3 spans 14 amino acids. V gave up 2 bases and J gave up 6 bases, with 13 bases separating them. The DNA of the CDR3 is TGTGCCAGCAGCTTACGGCCGAAGGGGGATGGCTACACCTTC. Its translation is CASSLRPKGDGYTF.

The rearrangement uses TRBV5-6 and TRBJ2-1, with D uncertain. Trimming removed 6 bases from V and 6 bases from J, with 10 bases in between. Germline V gives CDR1 SGHDT, CDR2 YYEEEE. This CDR3 spans 12 amino acids. This CDR3 is CASTWSGNEQFF. CDR3 sequence (DNA): TGTGCCAGCACTTGGTCCGGCAATGAGCAGTTCTTC.

The rearrangement links TRBV30 to TRBJ2-3, with 7 bases aligning to TRBD1. Germline CDR1 GTSNPN, CDR2 SVGIG (reference sequence). This CDR3 comprises 15 residues. Trimming removed 5 bases from V and 1 base from J; junction bases left unmatched: 9. The CDR3 sequence: CAWQFDRDRTDTQYF. CDR3 DNA sequence: TGTGCCTGGCAATTTGACAGGGACCGCACAGATACGCAGTATTTT.

The chain links TRBV14 to TRBJ2-7; D uncertain. The V end lost 1 base, the J end lost 3 bases, and 16 bases lay between the germline ends. Germline V gene sequence: CDR1 SGHDN, CDR2 FVKESK. CDR3 length: 16 amino acids. The CDR3: CASSQGMGGPFYEQYF. CDR3 nucleotide sequence: TGTGCCAGCAGCCAAGGAATGGGCGGACCCTTCTACGAGCAGTACTTC.

Concerning this clone: A read error may produce the germline difference seen at one junction end. The identical CDR3 is also encoded by other nucleotide sequences in the sample. This sequence joins TRBV25-1 and TRBJ1-1, with TRBD1 identical over 7 bases. Germline CDR1 and CDR2: MGHDK and SYGVNS. The CDR3 spans 13 residues. In DNA form, the CDR3 reads TGCGCCACTCGGGACAGTTCGAACACTGAAGCTTTCTTT. Protein sequence: CATRDSSNTEAFF.

The gene calls are TRBV7-8 and TRBJ1-5, with no clear D. CDR1 is SGHVS and CDR2 is FQNEAQ in the germline V gene. V was shortened by 4 bases and J by 1 base, with 14 bases between the two germline ends. CDR3 length: 16 amino acids. Here the CDR3 reads CASSSRIRSSNQPQHF. The CDR3 DNA is TGTGCCAGCAGCTCCCGGATTAGATCAAGCAATCAGCCCCAGCATTTT. The full variable domain, with the rest looked up from reference TRBV7-8 and TRBJ1-5, is GAGVSQSPRYKVAKRGQDVALRCDPISGHVSLFWYQQALGQGPEFLTYFQNEAQLDKSGLPSDRFFAERPEGSVSTLKIQRTQQEDSAVYLCASSSRIRSSNQPQHFGDGTRLSIL.

The chain is built from TRBV7-2 and TRBJ2-4, with a tentative D call TRBD1 (5 bases). Trimming cost V 5 bases and J 6 bases, with 14 bases left between them. The CDR3 runs 14 residues. Germline CDR1 SGHTA, CDR2 FQGNSA. The CDR3 region is CASSQGVKGNIQYF. As DNA, the CDR3 is TGTGCCAGCAGCCAAGGGGTGAAGGGAAACATTCAGTACTTC.

With respect to this clone: The junction and the germline gene differ at one end; a read error may be behind it. Other DNA sequences in this sample translate to the same CDR3. The CDR3 sequence: CASSLLVNTEAFF. Here the CDR3 DNA reads TGTGCCAGTAGTTTACTAGTGAACACTGAAGCTTTCTTT. The rearrangement joins TRBV27 to TRBJ1-1; D is unresolved. Germline V gives CDR1 MNHEY, CDR2 SMNVEV (reference sequence). There are 13 residues in the CDR3.

The chain employs TRBV15 and TRBJ2-5, with D possibly being TRBD1 (6 bases). The CDR3 contains 15 residues. Germline V gene data show CDR1 as LNHNV and CDR2 as YYDKDF (reference sequence). V lost 0 bases to trimming and J lost 5 bases, with 13 bases between them. The CDR3 spells CATSRDKGQLETQYF. The CDR3 DNA reads TGTGCCACCAGCAGAGATAAAGGACAGCTTGAGACCCAGTACTTC.

Only one count was recorded for this clone. V gene TRBV14 combines with J gene TRBJ1-2, with TRBD1 matching 8 bases. With 4 bases clipped from V and 4 bases from J, the junction kept 5 bases outside the gene matches. This CDR3 is 14 amino acids long. The germline gives CDR1 SGHDN, CDR2 FVKESK. The CDR3 nucleotides read TGTGCCAGCAGCCCCCAGACAGGGGCCTATGGCTACACCTTC. Translating gives CASSPQTGAYGYTF.

The chain links TRBV11-2 to TRBJ2-1; TRBD2 aligns across 12 bases. Trimming took 7 bases from V and 4 from J; bases not matched to a gene: 8. The CDR3 totals 16 residues. Germline CDR1 SGHAT, CDR2 FQNNGV. The CDR3 DNA reads as TGTGCCAGCACCCCGACTAGCGGGAGTGTATACAATGAGCAGTTCTTC. Amino acids: CASTPTSGSVYNEQFF. The variable domain in full, completed from reference TRBV11-2 and TRBJ2-1, reads EAGVAQSPRYKIIEKRQSVAFWCNPISGHATLYWYQQILGQGPKLLIQFQNNGVVDDSQLPKDRFSAERLKGVDSTLKIQPAKLEDSAVYLCASTPTSGSVYNEQFFGPGTRLTVL.

The chain carries TRBV4-1 and TRBJ2-7; 13 positions match TRBD2. This CDR3 spans 15 amino acids. J was trimmed by 5 bases and V by 2 bases; bases with no gene match: 3. Germline CDR1 MGHRA, CDR2 YSYEKL. The CDR3 sequence: CASSQTSGRVHEQYF. In DNA, the CDR3 is TGCGCCAGCAGCCAAACTAGCGGGAGGGTCCACGAGCAGTACTTC.

This chain uses TRBV7-9 with TRBJ1-5; unclear D gene. In germline, CDR1 is SEHNR, CDR2 FQNEAQ (reference sequence). There are 15 residues in the CDR3. V was pared by 4 bases and J by 3 bases, with 13 bases between. The CDR3 DNA sequence: TGTGCCAGCAGCTCCTTCGCCGGCCCCAATCAGCCCCAGCATTTT. This encodes CASSSFAGPNQPQHF.

J is TRBJ1-2 and V is TRBV7-6; 12 bases are shared with TRBD1. The CDR3 length is 15 residues. In germline, CDR1 is SGHVS, CDR2 FNYEAQ. Trimming removed 4 bases from V and 6 bases from J; junction bases left unmatched: 6. The CDR3 here is CASSSGTGGSHGYTF. The CDR3, as DNA: TGTGCCAGCAGCTCCGGGACAGGGGGCTCTCATGGCTACACCTTC.

This rearrangement joins TRBV28 to TRBJ2-7; 9 bases are shared with TRBD1. V shed 6 bases, J shed 7 bases, and the junction held 22 bases outside the gene matches. Germline CDR1 reads MDHEN; CDR2 reads SYDVKM. The CDR3 has 18 residues. This CDR3 reads CASSPLASGQGRAWEQYF. For the CDR3, the DNA is TGTGCCAGCAGCCCCTTAGCCTCCGGACAGGGGCGAGCGTGGGAGCAGTACTTC.